This is a list of T cell receptor beta chains from one sample in a study of spatial heterogeneity in lung cancer. A single record per CDR3 protein comes from TCRdb applying MiXCR to the 5' RACE reads. Among more than 35,000 distinct CDR3 sequences listed, more than 4.5% were seen once. Material: PBMCs, obtained at surgery. The origin of the receptors is a female donor with early-stage non-small cell lung cancer. CDR3s include the opening cysteine and the closing phenylalanine or tryptophan. Fields, in order: D gene, clone size, V gene, J gene, CDR3 DNA, CDR3 protein. A D gene is named only where the DNA matches it firmly. Only some rows state a clone size, as once, few, many or a class for expanded clones.

D gene: -; clone size: many; V gene: TRBV20-1; J gene: TRBJ1-5; CDR3 DNA: TGCAGTGCTAGAGATCGGTCCCTCCCAGGACTGGGGCCCCAGCATTTT; CDR3 protein: CSARDRSLPGLGPQHF
D gene: -; clone size: many; V gene: TRBV6-6; J gene: TRBJ1-5; CDR3 DNA: TGTGCCAGCAGTTTCCGGGACGGAAGCAATCAGCCCCAGCATTTT; CDR3 protein: CASSFRDGSNQPQHF
D gene: -; clone size: many; V gene: TRBV9; J gene: TRBJ1-1; CDR3 DNA: TGTGCCAGCAGCGCCGGCGGTATGATGAACACTGAAGCTTTCTTT; CDR3 protein: CASSAGGMMNTEAFF
D gene: -; clone size: -; V gene: TRBV20-1; J gene: TRBJ2-7; CDR3 DNA: TGCAGTGCTACCGGAGGGCACCTCTACGAGCAGTACTTC; CDR3 protein: CSATGGHLYEQYF
D gene: -; clone size: -; V gene: TRBV7-9; J gene: TRBJ2-5; CDR3 DNA: TGTGCCAGCAGCCCGGCTTCATCTCAAGAGACCCAGTACTTC; CDR3 protein: CASSPASSQETQYF
D gene: -; clone size: many; V gene: TRBV28; J gene: TRBJ1-6; CDR3 DNA: TGTGCCAGCAGTTCAGTGGGGCAGTCCTTTTATAATTCACCCCTCCACTTT; CDR3 protein: CASSSVGQSFYNSPLHF
D gene: -; clone size: few; V gene: TRBV7-2; J gene: TRBJ2-1; CDR3 DNA: TGTGCCAGCAGCCCAGGACTACCAAGAATACCGAGCTCCTACAATGAGCAGTTCTTC; CDR3 protein: CASSPGLPRIPSSYNEQFF
D gene: -; clone size: many; V gene: TRBV10-3; J gene: TRBJ2-7; CDR3 DNA: TGTGCCATCAGCAGGGACCCTGGCTACGAGCAGTACTTC; CDR3 protein: CAISRDPGYEQYF
D gene: -; clone size: -; V gene: TRBV6-2/TRBV6-3; J gene: TRBJ1-2; CDR3 DNA: TGTGCCAGCAGTTACGACTCCGGCTACACCTTC; CDR3 protein: CASSYDSGYTF
D gene: -; clone size: few; V gene: TRBV3-1; J gene: TRBJ1-6; CDR3 DNA: TGTGCCAGCAGCCAAGGGGCAGGGGATAATTCACCCCTCCACTTT; CDR3 protein: CASSQGAGDNSPLHF
D gene: TRBD1; clone size: many; V gene: TRBV12-3/TRBV12-4; J gene: TRBJ1-1; CDR3 DNA: TGTGCCAGCAGCTCCCAGGGGGGCACTGAAGCTTTCTTT; CDR3 protein: CASSSQGGTEAFF
D gene: TRBD1; clone size: many; V gene: TRBV5-1; J gene: TRBJ2-1; CDR3 DNA: TGCGCCAGCAGCACAGGAGGGACAGGGTTCTACAATGAGCAGTTCTTC; CDR3 protein: CASSTGGTGFYNEQFF
D gene: -; clone size: many; V gene: TRBV5-1; J gene: TRBJ1-1; CDR3 DNA: TGCGCCAGCAGCTTGCGGGAGGACTTTTACACTGAAGCTTTCTTT; CDR3 protein: CASSLREDFYTEAFF
D gene: TRBD1; clone size: -; V gene: TRBV7-2; J gene: TRBJ1-3; CDR3 DNA: TGTGCCAGCAGCTTCGGGACAGGAACTGGAAACACCATATATTTT; CDR3 protein: CASSFGTGTGNTIYF
D gene: -; clone size: many; V gene: TRBV12-3/TRBV12-4; J gene: TRBJ1-2; CDR3 DNA: TGTGCCAGCAGTTTAATGGGGGCAAACTATGGCTACACCTTC; CDR3 protein: CASSLMGANYGYTF
D gene: -; clone size: many; V gene: TRBV15; J gene: TRBJ1-5; CDR3 DNA: TGTGCCACCAGCCCGACGGGGGGAGGACAGCCCCAGCATTTT; CDR3 protein: CATSPTGGGQPQHF
D gene: TRBD2; clone size: many; V gene: TRBV29-1; J gene: TRBJ2-7; CDR3 DNA: TGCAGCGCCCGACTAGCGGGGGGGCTTAATACGGCGTACGAGCAGTACTTC; CDR3 protein: CSARLAGGLNTAYEQYF
D gene: TRBD1; clone size: many; V gene: TRBV15; J gene: TRBJ1-6; CDR3 DNA: TGTGCCACCAGCAGAGCTTCTATGGGACAGCGGCCCCTCCACTTT; CDR3 protein: CATSRASMGQRPLHF
D gene: -; clone size: few; V gene: TRBV27; J gene: TRBJ2-4; CDR3 DNA: TGTGCCAGCAGAGGGATTGCCAAAAACATTCAGTACTTC; CDR3 protein: CASRGIAKNIQYF
D gene: -; clone size: many; V gene: TRBV10-3; J gene: TRBJ1-3; CDR3 DNA: TGTGCCATCAGTGACCCCGCAGGGAGCTCTGGAAACACCATATATTTT; CDR3 protein: CAISDPAGSSGNTIYF
D gene: TRBD2; clone size: medium-sized; V gene: TRBV20-1; J gene: TRBJ2-3; CDR3 DNA: TGCAGTGCTAGAGTGGGCGGGGGGCCGATAGATACGCAGTATTTT; CDR3 protein: CSARVGGGPIDTQYF
D gene: -; clone size: many; V gene: TRBV6-6; J gene: TRBJ1-1; CDR3 DNA: TGTGCCAGCATGATACCCCCGGGACACCCGAACACTGAAGCTTTCTTT; CDR3 protein: CASMIPPGHPNTEAFF
D gene: TRBD2; clone size: many; V gene: TRBV6-2/TRBV6-3; J gene: TRBJ2-5; CDR3 DNA: TGTGCCAGCAGTTCCCTGCCTGGACTAGCGGGGGGACAAGAGACCCAGTACTTC; CDR3 protein: CASSSLPGLAGGQETQYF
D gene: TRBD2; clone size: many; V gene: TRBV5-6; J gene: TRBJ2-3; CDR3 DNA: TGTGCCAGCAGCCGTAGCGGGGGCCCAACAGATACGCAGTATTTT; CDR3 protein: CASSRSGGPTDTQYF
D gene: -; clone size: many; V gene: TRBV10-3; J gene: TRBJ2-5; CDR3 DNA: TGTGCCATCAGTGAGTCGATCGTGGCAGGTCAAGAGACCCAGTACTTC; CDR3 protein: CAISESIVAGQETQYF